The present entry profiles one T cell receptor beta chain with its context. What antigen it recognizes has not been identified. Per-base quality was not reported, and no clone a single base away is much larger than it. Library generation was performed with the immunoSEQ multiplex PCR assay. In the original analysis: To diagnose cytomegalovirus status from the catalog of TCR beta chain sequences, a statistical classification framework was built. Entries here come from immuneACCESS through TCRdb and include only in-frame sequences with V and J called. Some clones fail to appear in such tables; in the studies checked, an unresolved V gene covers under half of the shortfall, and the cause of the remainder is unknown. That table furnishes V, J and clone size, whereas the DNA furnished D and trimming. The sample contains about 280,000 clones, around 89% of them found a single time. The top ten clones comprise approximately 0.94% of the sample.

These data originate in a study of cytomegalovirus exposure and HLA in healthy donors (dated by TCRdb to about 2017). Describing the broader study: A later analysis indicated that the 95 to 150 validation repertoires were generated on the platform also employed for the 666 repertoires of the first cohort. The study aimed to test whether signatures of past pathogen exposure could be identified by cataloging public T cell receptors. In addition to the first cohort of roughly 670 subjects, a separate validation cohort of 120 different subjects was used. High-throughput TCR immunosequencing, statistical association of individual TCRs with disease status, and machine learning were combined to predict cytomegalovirus infection status.

The donors belonged to the validation cohort of 90 to 150 subjects, which was separate from the 666-subject first cohort. The CDR3 runs 15 residues from the cysteine to the phenylalanine. Only CDR3 DNA is held: 45 bases, read in frame from base 1. The germline V end is reduced by 6 bases and the J end by 9 bases; junction bases left unmatched: 8. CDR1 and CDR2 (SNHLY, FYNNEI) derive from the germline V gene. Summary of the overall study and its limitations: A later analysis found that TCRs clustered in the first cohort also tended to co-occur in the roughly 120 validation repertoires, with approximately 93% of cluster scores above 0. Most TCR sequences were seen in very few donors, while some public TCRs were found in many individuals. All 130 or so repertoires were used to score co-occurrence in the validation cohort in a later analysis, because that analysis had no HLA typing for the cohort. A total of around 150 TCR beta chains were listed by the study as associated with cytomegalovirus. Three of the identified cytomegalovirus-associated TCR beta chains were confirmed in vitro to be specific for cytomegalovirus antigens. Cytomegalovirus status was reported to be diagnosed by the classifier with high specificity and sensitivity in both the original and validation cohorts. It was suggested by the authors that the approach could potentially be generalized to other disease states and immunological phenotypes.

Sequenced material: PBMCs. The chain links TRBV2 with TRBJ2-1, and 13 junction bases match TRBD2. The receptor was derived from a woman under 30 in good health and CMV-seronegative. CDR3 region: CASRPLAGGRGEQFF. In nucleotides, the sequence is TGTGCCAGCAGACCACTAGCGGGAGGGCGAGGTGAGCAGTTCTTC.